This TCR beta chain came from a study of blood T cell repertoires in COVID-19 (dated by TCRdb to 2020 to 2021). Regarding the research as a whole: Collaborator samples came from the United States, Italy and Spain and covered acute and convalescent phases of COVID-19. The repertoires were released in a freely available public database intended as a resource for research on the immune response to SARS-CoV-2. The prospective study material was composed of cDNA or gDNA derived from T cells, B-cell-depleted T cells, or PBMCs. Deeply sampled blood TCRbeta repertoires from subjects exposed to, actively infected with, or recovered from COVID-19 were included in the dataset. Samples were obtained from the ongoing ImmuneRACE study (first 160 participants) and from approximately 1,200 subjects provided by 6 global collaborators. The sample metadata nearly always contained a de-identified subject ID, COVID-19 status, age in years and sex. Where available, HLA class I and class II types were taken from metadata supplied by the sample provider and were not determined by assay-based typing. General study outcomes and caveats: The quantity of clinical and demographic metadata differed by source and by participant and was supplied without curation.

TCRbeta CDR3 regions were amplified from genomic DNA by means of the immunoSEQ Assay, a bias-controlled multiplex PCR. The published analysis was carried out like this. Within the assay, amplification of reference gene primers was used to estimate how many nucleated cells each sample contained. Sequence reads were collapsed and filtered to measure the absolute abundance of every unique TCRbeta CDR3 rearrangement. For each sample, productive Simpson clonality was calculated as the square root of Simpson's diversity index across productive rearrangements. TCRdb took this table from immuneACCESS and kept in-frame rearrangements with V and J called. Such tables lack part of the clones; where checked against another copy, unresolved V genes explain under half of the gap, and the rest is unexplained. That table furnishes V, J and clone size, whereas the DNA furnished D and trimming. The sample table holds around 340,000 clones, of which approximately 91% were seen once. About 0.94% of the sample rests with the top ten.

Participants in the prospective study were enrolled through a virtual design, were aged roughly 18 to 90 years, and lived in 24 United States geographic areas. Cohort assignment in the prospective study relied on participant-reported clinical history from a screening survey and a study questionnaire. A participant counted as exposed if, within 2 weeks of entering the study, that participant had been in contact with someone who had a PCR-confirmed or clinician-diagnosed COVID-19 case. Mobile phlebotomists in the prospective study collected whole blood, serum and a nasopharyngeal or oropharyngeal swab from every participant. Additional blood draws and questionnaires over an approximately two-month period could optionally be provided by prospective study participants. Before DNA extraction, prospective study blood samples were shipped either frozen or at room temperature. Worth noting for this clone: What antigen it recognizes has not been identified. No base-level quality is on record; no much larger clone is a single base apart.

The germline V gene specifies SGHDT as CDR1 and YYEEEE as CDR2. V loses 4 bases at its end and J loses 10 bases; junction bases beyond the gene matches: 16. The CDR3 measures 17 amino acids from cysteine to phenylalanine. Of all the DNA, just the CDR3 is kept, 51 bases in frame from base 1. Sequenced input: PBMCs or T cells enriched from blood (not recorded which). Here the chain combines TRBV5-6 and TRBJ1-4, with 10 bases matching TRBD1. The clonotype originates from a young woman who had been exposed to COVID-19. The CDR3: CASSARGPTGGYGKLFF. In nucleotide form, the sequence is TGTGCCAGCAGCGCCCGGGGGCCGACAGGGGGCTATGGAAAACTGTTTTTT.